This section outlines one TCR beta chain sequence together with its context. Only in-frame clones appear in the TCRdb table, and some are missing; sequencing was by immunoSEQ multiplex PCR. The sample carries some 96,000 clones, over 75% recorded once. This sample is drawn from a study of control samples from healthy donors and cancer patients. The sample comprised blood. The TCR was taken from a woman in her 50s in good health.

The CDR3 coding sequence is TGTGCCAGCAGCTTAGGTTTCAGAACTGAAGCTTTCTTT. Translated, it gives CASSLGFRTEAFF. J is TRBJ1-1 and V is TRBV11-2, with D hard to call. This CDR3 comprises 13 residues. Trimming pared 1 base from V and 5 bases from J, leaving 8 bases between. The germline gives CDR1 SGHAT, CDR2 FQNNGV.